This T cell receptor (beta chain) was retrieved from a study of blood T cell repertoires in COVID-19. Study in general: In each case, the material was cDNA or gDNA derived from T cells, B-cell-depleted T cells, or PBMCs.

After removal of 4 bases from V and 4 bases from J, the junction contained 1 base not matched to a gene. CDR1 is MNHEY and CDR2 is SVGAGI in the germline V gene. This CDR3 contains 12 residues. Repertoires were generated with immunoSEQ multiplex PCR, while TCRdb's copy carries only in-frame clones and drops some. The table includes hundreds of thousands of clones, approximately 78% detected once. V and J are TRBV6-5 and TRBJ2-7; 7 bases are shared with TRBD2. The sample consisted of peripheral blood. This clonotype was sampled from a woman aged 55-69 years with active or convalescent COVID-19. CDR3 loop: CASSSGGYEQYF. The DNA for the CDR3 is TGTGCCAGCAGTTCCGGGGGGTACGAGCAGTACTTC.